This T cell receptor (beta chain) was recorded in a study of blood T cell repertoires in COVID-19 (TCRdb year 2020). Concerning the study at large: The collaborator samples originated in the United States, Italy and Spain and spanned the acute and convalescent phases of COVID-19. The material from the prospective study consisted of cDNA or gDNA derived from T cells, B-cell-depleted T cells, or PBMCs. Deeply sampled blood TCRbeta repertoires from subjects exposed to, actively infected with, or recovered from COVID-19 were included in the dataset. The repertoires were released in a freely available public database meant as a resource for research on the immune response to SARS-CoV-2. The samples were drawn from the first 160 participants of the ongoing ImmuneRACE study and from some 1,300 subjects provided by 6 global collaborators. The sample metadata nearly always contained a de-identified subject ID, COVID-19 status, age in years and sex. HLA class I and class II types, where available, came from metadata supplied by the sample provider rather than from assay-based typing. Paper-wide results and their limitations: How much clinical and demographic metadata was included differed by source and by participant, and the metadata was provided uncurated.

Trimmed from V: 6 bases; trimmed from J: 8 bases; junction bases lacking a gene match: 7. The cysteine opens and the phenylalanine closes a CDR3 of 13 amino acids. Just CDR3 DNA is preserved here, 39 bases in frame from base 1. The germline V gene sets CDR1 to MDHEN and CDR2 to SYDVKM. Turning to this clone: The antigen this receptor binds is unknown. Base-call qualities are not available, and no considerably larger clone is one nucleotide away. Other DNA sequences in the sample encode the same CDR3.

TCRbeta CDR3 regions were amplified from genomic DNA by means of the immunoSEQ Assay, a bias-controlled multiplex PCR. The original pipeline was this. Within the assay, amplification of reference gene primers was used to estimate how many nucleated cells each sample contained. Sequence reads were collapsed and filtered to measure the absolute abundance of every unique TCRbeta CDR3 rearrangement. For each sample, productive Simpson clonality was calculated as the square root of Simpson's diversity index over productive rearrangements. TCRdb re-hosts the immuneACCESS table, in-frame sequences only. Its copies lack some clones; in the studies checked, an unresolved V gene accounts for under half of them, and the cause for the rest is not known. From that table come the V and J calls and clone size; the DNA was used to work out D and trimming. This sample is represented by hundreds of thousands of clones; 80% of them were singletons. Clones ranked in the top ten supply 7.4% of the sample.

Participants in the prospective study were aged roughly 18 to 90 years, lived in about two dozen United States geographic areas, and enrolled through a virtual design. In the prospective study, cohorts were assigned on the basis of participant-reported clinical history obtained from a screening survey and a study questionnaire. In the prospective study, whole blood, serum and a nasopharyngeal or oropharyngeal swab were collected from each participant by mobile phlebotomists. Participants in the prospective study had the option to provide additional blood draws and questionnaires over an approximately 2-month period. Before DNA extraction, prospective study blood samples were shipped either frozen or at room temperature.

The sequence derives from a woman aged 40 to 49 with acute COVID-19. The sample was PBMCs or T cells enriched from blood (not recorded which). The rearranged segments are TRBV28 and TRBJ1-2, and TRBD1 matches 9 of the central bases. The CDR3 protein is CASSWGQGRGYTF. The nucleotide sequence is TGTGCCAGCAGCTGGGGACAGGGTCGAGGCTACACCTTC.